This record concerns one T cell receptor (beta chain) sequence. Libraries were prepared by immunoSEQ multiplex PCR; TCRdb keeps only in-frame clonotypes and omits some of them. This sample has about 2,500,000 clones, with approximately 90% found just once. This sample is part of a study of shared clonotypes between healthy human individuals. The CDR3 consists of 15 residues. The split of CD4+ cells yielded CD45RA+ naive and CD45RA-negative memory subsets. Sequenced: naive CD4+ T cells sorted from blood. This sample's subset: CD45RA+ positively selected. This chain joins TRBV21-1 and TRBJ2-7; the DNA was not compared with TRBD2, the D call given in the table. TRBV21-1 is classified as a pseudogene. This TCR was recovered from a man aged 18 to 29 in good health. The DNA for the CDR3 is TGTGCCAGCAGCAAAGTGGCTAGCGGGCACTACGAGCAGTACTTC. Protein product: CASSKVASGHYEQYF.